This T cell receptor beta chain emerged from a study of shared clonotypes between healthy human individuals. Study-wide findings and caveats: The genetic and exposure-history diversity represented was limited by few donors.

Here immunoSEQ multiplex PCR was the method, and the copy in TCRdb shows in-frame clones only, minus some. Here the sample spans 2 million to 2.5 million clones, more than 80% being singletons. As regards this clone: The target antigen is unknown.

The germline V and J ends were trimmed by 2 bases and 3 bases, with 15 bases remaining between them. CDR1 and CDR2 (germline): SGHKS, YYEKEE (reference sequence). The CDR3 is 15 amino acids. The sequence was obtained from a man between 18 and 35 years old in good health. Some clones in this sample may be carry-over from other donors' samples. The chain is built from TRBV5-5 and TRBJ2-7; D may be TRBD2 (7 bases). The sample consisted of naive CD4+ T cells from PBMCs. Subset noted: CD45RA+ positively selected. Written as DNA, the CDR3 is TGTGCCAGCAGCTTCGGGTGGGAGGGGGACTACGAGCAGTACTTC. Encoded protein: CASSFGWEGDYEQYF.